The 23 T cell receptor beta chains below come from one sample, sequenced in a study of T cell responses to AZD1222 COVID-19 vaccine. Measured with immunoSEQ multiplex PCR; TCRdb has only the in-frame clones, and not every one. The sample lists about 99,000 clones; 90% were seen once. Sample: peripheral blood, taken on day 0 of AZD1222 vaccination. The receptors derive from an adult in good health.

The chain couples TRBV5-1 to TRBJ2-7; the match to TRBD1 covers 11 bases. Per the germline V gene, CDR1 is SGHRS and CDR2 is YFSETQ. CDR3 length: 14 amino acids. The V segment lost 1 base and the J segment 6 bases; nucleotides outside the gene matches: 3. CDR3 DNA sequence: TGCGCCAGCAGCTTGCGGACAGGGGGCGGCGAGCAGTACTTC. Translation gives CASSLRTGGGEQYF.

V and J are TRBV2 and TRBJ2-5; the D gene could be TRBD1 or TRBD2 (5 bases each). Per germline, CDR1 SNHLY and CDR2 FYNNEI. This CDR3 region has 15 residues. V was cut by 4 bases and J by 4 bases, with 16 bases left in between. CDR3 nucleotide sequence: TGTGCCAGCAGTGGGGGACCACCCCTGGGAGAGACCCAGTACTTC. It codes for CASSGGPPLGETQYF.

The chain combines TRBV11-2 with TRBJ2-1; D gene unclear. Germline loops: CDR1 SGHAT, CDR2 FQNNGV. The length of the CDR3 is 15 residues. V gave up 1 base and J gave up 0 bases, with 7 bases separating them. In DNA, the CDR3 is TGTGCCAGCAGCTTAGGGCAAAGCTCCTACAATGAGCAGTTCTTC. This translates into CASSLGQSSYNEQFF.

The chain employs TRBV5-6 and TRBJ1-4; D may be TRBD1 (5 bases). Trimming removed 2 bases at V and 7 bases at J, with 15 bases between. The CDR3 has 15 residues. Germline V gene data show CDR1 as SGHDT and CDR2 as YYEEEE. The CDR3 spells CASSFFGGGTEKLFF. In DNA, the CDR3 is TGTGCCAGCAGCTTTTTTGGCGGGGGTACTGAAAAACTGTTTTTT.

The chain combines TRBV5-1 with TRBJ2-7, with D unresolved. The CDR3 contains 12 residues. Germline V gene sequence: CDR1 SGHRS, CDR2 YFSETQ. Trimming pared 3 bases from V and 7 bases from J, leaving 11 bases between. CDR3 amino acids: CASSSGELEQYF. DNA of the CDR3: TGCGCCAGCAGCTCCGGAGAGCTGGAGCAGTACTTC.

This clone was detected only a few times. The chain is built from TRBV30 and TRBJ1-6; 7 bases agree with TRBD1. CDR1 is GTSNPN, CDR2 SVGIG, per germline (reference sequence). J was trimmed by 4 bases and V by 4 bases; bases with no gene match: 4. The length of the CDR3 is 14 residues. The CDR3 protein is CAWNQGGYNSPLHF. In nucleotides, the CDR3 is TGTGCCTGGAACCAGGGGGGGTATAATTCACCCCTCCACTTT.

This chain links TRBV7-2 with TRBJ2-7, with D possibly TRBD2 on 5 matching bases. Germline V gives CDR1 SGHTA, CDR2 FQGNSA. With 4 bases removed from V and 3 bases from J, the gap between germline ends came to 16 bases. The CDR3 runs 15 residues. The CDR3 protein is CASSSQPSRDYEQYF. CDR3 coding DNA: TGTGCCAGCAGCTCCCAGCCTAGCCGCGACTACGAGCAGTACTTC.

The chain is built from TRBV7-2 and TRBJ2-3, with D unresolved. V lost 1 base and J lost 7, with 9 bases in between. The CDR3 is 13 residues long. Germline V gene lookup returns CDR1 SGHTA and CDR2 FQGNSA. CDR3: CASSLETFHTQYF. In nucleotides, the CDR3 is TGTGCCAGCAGCTTAGAGACATTTCATACGCAGTATTTT.

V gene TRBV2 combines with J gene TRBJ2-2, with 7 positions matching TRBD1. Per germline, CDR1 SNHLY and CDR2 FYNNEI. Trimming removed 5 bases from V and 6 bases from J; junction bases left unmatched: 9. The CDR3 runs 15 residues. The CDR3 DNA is TGTGCCAGCAGTTCCGGGACAGTAGCCCCCGGGGAGCTGTTTTTT. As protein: CASSSGTVAPGELFF.

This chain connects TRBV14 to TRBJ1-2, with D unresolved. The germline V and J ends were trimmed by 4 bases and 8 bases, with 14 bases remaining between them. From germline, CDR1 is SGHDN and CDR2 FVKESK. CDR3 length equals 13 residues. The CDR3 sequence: CASSPNAQGGYTF. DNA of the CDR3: TGTGCCAGCAGCCCCAACGCCCAAGGGGGCTACACCTTC.

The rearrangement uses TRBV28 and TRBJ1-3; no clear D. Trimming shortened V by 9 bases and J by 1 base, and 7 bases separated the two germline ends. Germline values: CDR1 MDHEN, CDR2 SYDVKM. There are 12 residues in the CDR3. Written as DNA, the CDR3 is TGTGCCAGTGGCTCATCTGGAAACACCATATATTTT. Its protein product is CASGSSGNTIYF.

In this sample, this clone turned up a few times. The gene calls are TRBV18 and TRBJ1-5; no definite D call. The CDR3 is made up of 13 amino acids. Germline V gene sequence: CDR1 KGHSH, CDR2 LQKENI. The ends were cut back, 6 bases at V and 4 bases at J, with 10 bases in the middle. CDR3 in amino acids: CASSDTENQPQHF. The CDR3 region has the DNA TGTGCCAGCTCCGACACAGAGAATCAGCCCCAGCATTTT.

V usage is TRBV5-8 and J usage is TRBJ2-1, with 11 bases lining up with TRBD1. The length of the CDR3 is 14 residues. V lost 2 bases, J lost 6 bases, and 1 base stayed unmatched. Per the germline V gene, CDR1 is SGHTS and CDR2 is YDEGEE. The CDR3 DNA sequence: TGTGCCAGCAGCTTCGGGACAGGGGGCAATGAGCAGTTCTTC. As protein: CASSFGTGGNEQFF.

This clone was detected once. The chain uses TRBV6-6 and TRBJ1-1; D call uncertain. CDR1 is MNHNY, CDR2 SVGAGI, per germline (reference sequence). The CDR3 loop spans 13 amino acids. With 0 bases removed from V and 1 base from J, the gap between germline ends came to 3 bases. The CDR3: CASSYSANTEAFF. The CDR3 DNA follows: TGTGCCAGCAGTTACTCTGCGAACACTGAAGCTTTCTTT.

The CDR3, as DNA: TGCGCCAGCAGCAAAGGGGACAGGTATTCACCCCTCCACTTT. This sequence encodes CASSKGDRYSPLHF. The J gene is TRBJ1-6, the V gene TRBV4-1; 8 nucleotides agree with TRBD1. The germline V gene has CDR1 MGHRA and CDR2 YSYEKL. V was pared by 5 bases and J by 8 bases, with 5 bases of the junction left unmatched. The CDR3 sequence is 14 residues long.

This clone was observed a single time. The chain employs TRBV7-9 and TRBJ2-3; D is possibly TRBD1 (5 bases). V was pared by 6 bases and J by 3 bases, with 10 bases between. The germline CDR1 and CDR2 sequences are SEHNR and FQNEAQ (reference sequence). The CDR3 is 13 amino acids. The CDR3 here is CASRTGETDTQYF. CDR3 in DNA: TGTGCCAGCAGAACAGGAGAGACAGATACGCAGTATTTT.

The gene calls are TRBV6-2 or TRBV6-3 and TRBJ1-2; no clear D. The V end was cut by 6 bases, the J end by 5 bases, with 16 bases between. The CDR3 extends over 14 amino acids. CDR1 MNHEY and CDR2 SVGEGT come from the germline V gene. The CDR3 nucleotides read TGTGCCAGCAGCCGCTCTAGGGCGGATTATGGCTACACCTTC. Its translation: CASSRSRADYGYTF.

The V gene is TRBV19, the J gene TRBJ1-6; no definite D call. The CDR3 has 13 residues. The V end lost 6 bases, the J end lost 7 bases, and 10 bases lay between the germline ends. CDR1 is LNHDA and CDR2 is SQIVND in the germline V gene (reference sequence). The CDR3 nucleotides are TGTGCCAGTAGGATCTCACGGAATTCACCCCTCCACTTT. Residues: CASRISRNSPLHF.

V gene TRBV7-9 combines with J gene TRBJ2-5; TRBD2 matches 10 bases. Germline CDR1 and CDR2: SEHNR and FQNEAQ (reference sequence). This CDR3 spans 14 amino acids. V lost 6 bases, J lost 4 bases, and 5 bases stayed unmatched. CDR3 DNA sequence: TGTGCCAGCAGAGCGGGGGGGCCGATAGAGACCCAGTACTTC. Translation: CASRAGGPIETQYF.

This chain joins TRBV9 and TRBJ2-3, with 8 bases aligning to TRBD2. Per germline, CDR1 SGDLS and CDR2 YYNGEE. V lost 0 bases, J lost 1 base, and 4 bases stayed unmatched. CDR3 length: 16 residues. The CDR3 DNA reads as TGTGCCAGCAGCGTAGGGGGACTAGGTCGCACAGATACGCAGTATTTT. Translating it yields CASSVGGLGRTDTQYF.

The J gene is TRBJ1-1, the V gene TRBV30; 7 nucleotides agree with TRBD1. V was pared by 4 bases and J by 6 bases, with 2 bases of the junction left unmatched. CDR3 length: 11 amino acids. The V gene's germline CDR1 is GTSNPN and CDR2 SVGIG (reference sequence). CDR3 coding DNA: TGTGCCTGGATCACAGGGGCTGAAGCTTTCTTT. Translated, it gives CAWITGAEAFF.

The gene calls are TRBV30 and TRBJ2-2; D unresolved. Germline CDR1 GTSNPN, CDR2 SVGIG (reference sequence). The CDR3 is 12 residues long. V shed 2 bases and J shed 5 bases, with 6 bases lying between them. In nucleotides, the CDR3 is TGTGCCTGGAGTCGGCAAACCGGGGAGCTGTTTTTT. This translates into CAWSRQTGELFF.

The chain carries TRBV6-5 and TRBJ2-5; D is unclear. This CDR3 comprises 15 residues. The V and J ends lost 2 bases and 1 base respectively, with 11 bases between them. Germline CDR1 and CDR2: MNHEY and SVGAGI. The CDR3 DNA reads TGTGCCAGCAGTTACATCGGGTATACCCAAGAGACCCAGTACTTC. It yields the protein CASSYIGYTQETQYF.